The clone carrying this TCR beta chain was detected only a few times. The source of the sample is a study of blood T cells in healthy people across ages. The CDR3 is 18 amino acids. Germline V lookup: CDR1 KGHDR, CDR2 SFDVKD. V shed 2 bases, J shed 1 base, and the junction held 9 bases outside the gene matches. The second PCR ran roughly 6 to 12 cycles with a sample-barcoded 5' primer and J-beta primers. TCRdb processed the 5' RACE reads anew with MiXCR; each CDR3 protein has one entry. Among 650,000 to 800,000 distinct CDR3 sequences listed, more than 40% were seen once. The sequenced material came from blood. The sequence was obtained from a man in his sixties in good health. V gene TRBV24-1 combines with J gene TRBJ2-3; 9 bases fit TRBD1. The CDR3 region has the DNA TGTGCCACCAGTGATTCCTTGATACAGGGGGCGGGCACAGATACGCAGTATTTT. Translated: CATSDSLIQGAGTDTQYF.